The 20 T cell receptor beta chains below all came from one sample that was sequenced in a study of blood T cell repertoires in COVID-19. The protocol was immunoSEQ multiplex PCR, while the TCRdb copy is restricted to in-frame clones and leaves out a portion. Here the sample spans about 260,000 clones, roughly 80% being singletons. The source material was peripheral blood. The receptors here all came from a man aged 55 to 70 who had recovered from COVID-19.

This chain links TRBV5-4 with TRBJ2-5, with TRBD1 matching 8 bases. This CDR3 region has 16 residues. The trim removed 3 bases at V and 1 base at J, leaving 8 bases unmatched. Germline assignment: CDR1 SGHNT and CDR2 YYREEE (reference sequence). CDR3 sequence: CASSSKGQAFQETQYF. The CDR3 DNA follows: TGTGCCAGCAGCTCGAAGGGACAGGCCTTCCAAGAGACCCAGTACTTC.

The chain couples TRBV2 to TRBJ2-5; 9 nucleotides align to TRBD2. Germline CDR1 and CDR2: SNHLY and FYNNEI. The CDR3 runs 13 residues. The trim removed 6 bases at V and 5 bases at J, leaving 4 bases unmatched. The DNA of the CDR3 is TGTGCCAGCAGGGGTAGCGGGAGTGAGACCCAGTACTTC. The encoded protein is CASRGSGSETQYF.

This rearrangement joins TRBV2 to TRBJ2-3, with D possibly TRBD2 on 6 matching bases. The CDR3 consists of 15 residues. V was cut by 8 bases and J by 1 base, with 16 bases left in between. Per germline, CDR1 SNHLY and CDR2 FYNNEI. The CDR3 nucleotides are TGTGCCAGCGCGGGGAGGCTAGTTGGCACAGATACGCAGTATTTT. This gives the protein CASAGRLVGTDTQYF.

The rearrangement uses TRBV3-1 (or the pseudogene TRBV3-2) and TRBJ2-1; 7 nucleotides align to TRBD2. J was trimmed by 3 bases and V by 0 bases; bases with no gene match: 8. Looked up from germline, CDR1 is LGHDT and CDR2 is YNNKEL (reference sequence). The CDR3 length is 17 residues. The CDR3 here is CASSQDLGGGGYNEQFF. Here the CDR3 DNA reads TGTGCCAGCAGCCAAGATCTCGGCGGGGGAGGCTACAATGAGCAGTTCTTC.

This chain joins TRBV2 and TRBJ2-3, with D perhaps matching TRBD2 (5 bases). The CDR3 covers 13 residues. V lost 2 bases, J lost 7 bases, and 10 bases lay in between. CDR1 and CDR2 (germline): SNHLY, FYNNEI. The CDR3 DNA sequence: TGTGCCAGCAGTGAATTCGAGGGTTATACGCAGTATTTT. Encoded protein: CASSEFEGYTQYF.

The chain combines TRBV5-1 with TRBJ2-6, with D perhaps matching TRBD2 (5 bases). The CDR3 is 13 residues long. Germline CDR1 SGHRS, CDR2 YFSETQ. With 4 bases removed from V and 4 bases from J, the gap between germline ends came to 6 bases. CDR3 DNA sequence: TGCGCCAGCAGCCCGGGGGGGGCCAACGTCCTGACTTTC. Its translation is CASSPGGANVLTF.

The rearrangement links TRBV10-3 to TRBJ2-7, with 12 positions matching TRBD1. Germline CDR1 is ENHRY and CDR2 is SYGVKD. The CDR3 has 17 residues. With V trimmed by 1 base and J by 7 bases, 11 bases remained unmatched. CDR3 in amino acids: CAISELGRGQGAGEQYF. For the CDR3, the DNA is TGTGCCATCAGTGAGTTAGGTAGGGGACAGGGGGCTGGGGAGCAGTACTTC.

The chain has TRBV5-1 and TRBJ2-1; 13 nucleotides align to TRBD2. This CDR3 has 16 residues. CDR1 SGHRS and CDR2 YFSETQ come from the germline V gene. V was pared by 0 bases and J by 3 bases, with 0 bases of the junction left unmatched. CDR3 nucleotides: TGCGCCAGCAGCTTGGGACTAGCGGGGGGCTACAATGAGCAGTTCTTC. Residues: CASSLGLAGGYNEQFF.

In this sample, this clone turned up once. This CDR3 is CASSPGQPYNEQFF. As DNA, the CDR3 is TGTGCCAGCAGCCCGGGACAGCCCTACAATGAGCAGTTCTTC. This chain links TRBV7-2 with TRBJ2-1, with 7 positions matching TRBD1. The V gene end was trimmed by 5 bases and the J gene end by 2 bases; junction bases not matched to a gene: 3. This CDR3 region has 14 residues. Germline CDR1 reads SGHTA; CDR2 reads FQGNSA.

The chain couples TRBV4-1 to TRBJ2-7, with a tentative D call TRBD2 (6 bases). The CDR3 totals 16 residues. Between the trimmed V and J ends, which lost 1 base and 0 bases, there was a span of 13 bases. Germline CDR1 and CDR2: MGHRA and YSYEKL. The CDR3 DNA reads TGCGCCAGCAGCCAAGCAGAGGGCGGGACCTCCTACGAGCAGTACTTC. It codes for CASSQAEGGTSYEQYF.

This clone was detected only once. V gene TRBV4-2 combines with J gene TRBJ1-6; D is possibly TRBD1 (5 bases). V was clipped by 5 bases and J by 5 bases, with 10 bases between them. Looked up from germline, CDR1 is LGHNA and CDR2 is YNFKEQ. This CDR3 has 14 residues. This chain's CDR3 is CASSTGLHNSPLHF. In DNA form, the CDR3 reads TGTGCCAGCAGCACGGGACTGCATAATTCACCCCTCCACTTT.

This clone occurred once. The V and J genes are TRBV2 and TRBJ1-3; D is uncertain. The germline CDR1 and CDR2 sequences are SNHLY and FYNNEI. The V and J ends lost 4 bases and 7 bases respectively, with 14 bases between them. This CDR3 is 14 amino acids long. CDR3 protein: CASSVRGPGNTIYF. The CDR3 nucleotides are TGTGCCAGCAGTGTGCGAGGCCCCGGGAACACCATATATTTT.

V gene TRBV18 combines with J gene TRBJ1-4; the match to TRBD1 covers 11 bases. Germline V gene data show CDR1 as KGHSH and CDR2 as LQKENI. CDR3 length equals 18 residues. The J segment lost 0 bases and the V segment lost 4 bases, leaving 7 bases of the junction unmatched. In nucleotides, the CDR3 is TGTGCCAGCTCACGCGGACAGGGGGCCGGGACAACTAATGAAAAACTGTTTTTT. Translating it yields CASSRGQGAGTTNEKLFF.

The chain combines TRBV11-2 with TRBJ1-1; D is undetermined. The CDR3 length is 13 residues. Germline lookup yields CDR1 SGHAT and CDR2 FQNNGV. V lost 5 bases to trimming and J lost 6 bases, with 13 bases between them. Here the CDR3 reads CASSPLALPEAFF. The CDR3 DNA is TGTGCCAGCAGCCCCCTCGCGCTCCCTGAAGCTTTCTTT.

The rearrangement joins TRBV10-3 to TRBJ1-5, with a weak D call TRBD1 (5 bases). The CDR3 spans 14 residues. V was shortened by 8 bases and J by 3 bases, with 14 bases between the two germline ends. Germline values: CDR1 ENHRY, CDR2 SYGVKD. In nucleotides, the CDR3 is TGTGCCATCGGGGCAGGGAGGAACAATCAGCCCCAGCATTTT. Protein: CAIGAGRNNQPQHF.

The gene calls are TRBV27 and TRBJ2-7; unclear D gene. The CDR3 length is 14 residues. V was trimmed by 11 bases and J by 2 bases, leaving 19 bases between them. CDR1 MNHEY and CDR2 SMNVEV come from the germline V gene (reference sequence). The CDR3 loop is CAGPGQQLPYEQYF. CDR3 nucleotides: TGTGCCGGCCCTGGGCAGCAGTTACCCTACGAGCAGTACTTC.

The chain links TRBV7-2 to TRBJ1-2; 8 bases agree with TRBD1. V shed 1 base, J shed 5 bases, and the junction held 9 bases outside the gene matches. The germline V gene has CDR1 SGHTA and CDR2 FQGNSA. The CDR3 is 16 residues long. Here the CDR3 DNA reads TGTGCCAGCAGCTTAGATGGGACAGGACTTGGATATGGCTACACCTTC. Amino acid sequence: CASSLDGTGLGYGYTF.

The chain recombines TRBV9 with TRBJ2-3, with 7 positions matching TRBD2. The junction had 10 bases not matched to a gene; V was cut back by 3 bases and J by 0 bases. The CDR3 spans 17 residues. In germline, CDR1 is SGDLS, CDR2 YYNGEE. The CDR3 spells CASSGSQRGESTDTQYF. CDR3 coding DNA: TGTGCCAGCAGCGGGTCCCAGCGGGGAGAGAGCACAGATACGCAGTATTTT.

This sequence joins TRBV5-1 and TRBJ1-2, with 9 bases aligning to TRBD1. The germline CDR1 and CDR2 sequences are SGHRS and YFSETQ. V shed 3 bases and J 8 bases; nucleotides not matched to a gene: 23. There are 19 residues in the CDR3. CDR3 residues: CASSSLGGQGNTYPGGYTF. The CDR3, as DNA: TGCGCCAGCAGCTCACTTGGGGGACAGGGAAACACCTACCCGGGGGGCTACACCTTC. Full variable domain (missing parts from reference TRBV5-1 and TRBJ1-2): KAGVTQTPRYLIKTRGQQVTLSCSPISGHRSVSWYQQTPGQGLQFLFEYFSETQRNKGNFPGRFSGRQFSNSRSEMNVSTLELGDSALYLCASSSLGGQGNTYPGGYTFGSGTRLTVV.

The chain is built from TRBV10-1 and TRBJ1-1, with 7 bases matching TRBD1. The CDR3 length is 14 residues. In germline, CDR1 is WNHNN, CDR2 SYGVQD (reference sequence). Trimming at V came to 6 bases and at J to 0 bases, leaving 4 bases not matched to a gene. CDR3 residues: CASSRDRVNTEAFF. CDR3 DNA sequence: TGCGCCAGCAGCAGAGACAGGGTGAACACTGAAGCTTTCTTT.